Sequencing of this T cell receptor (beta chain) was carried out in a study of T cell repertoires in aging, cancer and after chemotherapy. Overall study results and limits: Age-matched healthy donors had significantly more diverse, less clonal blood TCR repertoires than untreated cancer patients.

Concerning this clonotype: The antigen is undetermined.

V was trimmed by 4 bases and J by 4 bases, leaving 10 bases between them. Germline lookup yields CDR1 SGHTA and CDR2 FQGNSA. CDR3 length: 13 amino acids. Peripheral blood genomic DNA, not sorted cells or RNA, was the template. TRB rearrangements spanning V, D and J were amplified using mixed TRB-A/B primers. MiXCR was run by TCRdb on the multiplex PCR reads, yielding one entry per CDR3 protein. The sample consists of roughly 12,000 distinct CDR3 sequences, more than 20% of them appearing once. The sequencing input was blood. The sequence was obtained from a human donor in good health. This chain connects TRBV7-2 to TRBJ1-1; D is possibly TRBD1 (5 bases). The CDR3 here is CASSSGLSTEAFF. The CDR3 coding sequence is TGTGCCAGCAGCTCGGGACTTAGCACTGAAGCTTTCTTT. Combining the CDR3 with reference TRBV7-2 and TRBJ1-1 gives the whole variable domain GAGVSQSPSNKVTEKGKDVELRCDPISGHTALYWYRQSLGQGLEFLIYFQGNSAPDKSGLPSDRFSAERTGGSVSTLTIQRTQQEDSAVYLCASSSGLSTEAFFGQGTRLTVV.